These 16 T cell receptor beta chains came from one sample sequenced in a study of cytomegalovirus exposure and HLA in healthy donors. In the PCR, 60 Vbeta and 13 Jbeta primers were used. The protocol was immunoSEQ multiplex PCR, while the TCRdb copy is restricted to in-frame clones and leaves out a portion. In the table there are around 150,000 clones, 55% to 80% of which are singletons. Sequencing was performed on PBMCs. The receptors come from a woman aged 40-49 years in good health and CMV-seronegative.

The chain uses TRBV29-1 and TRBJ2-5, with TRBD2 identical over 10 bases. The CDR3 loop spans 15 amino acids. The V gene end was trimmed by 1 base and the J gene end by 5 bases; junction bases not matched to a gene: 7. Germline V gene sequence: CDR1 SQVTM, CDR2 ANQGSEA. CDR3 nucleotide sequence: TGCAGCGTTGAAGTCGGAAGCGGGGGGGGCGAGACCCAGTACTTC. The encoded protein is CSVEVGSGGGETQYF.

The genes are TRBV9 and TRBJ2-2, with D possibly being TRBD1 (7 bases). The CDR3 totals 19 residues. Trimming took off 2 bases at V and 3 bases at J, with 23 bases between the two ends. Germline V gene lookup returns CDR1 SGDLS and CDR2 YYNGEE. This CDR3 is CASSVPPQGVGGHTGELFF. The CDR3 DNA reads TGTGCCAGCAGCGTCCCACCTCAGGGGGTGGGGGGCCACACCGGGGAGCTGTTTTTT.

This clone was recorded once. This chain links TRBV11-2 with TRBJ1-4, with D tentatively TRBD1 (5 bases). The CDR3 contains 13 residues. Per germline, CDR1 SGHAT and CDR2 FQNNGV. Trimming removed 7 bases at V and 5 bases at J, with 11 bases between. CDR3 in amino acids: CASTPRGNEKLFF. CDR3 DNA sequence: TGTGCCAGCACTCCACGGGGGAATGAAAAACTGTTTTTT.

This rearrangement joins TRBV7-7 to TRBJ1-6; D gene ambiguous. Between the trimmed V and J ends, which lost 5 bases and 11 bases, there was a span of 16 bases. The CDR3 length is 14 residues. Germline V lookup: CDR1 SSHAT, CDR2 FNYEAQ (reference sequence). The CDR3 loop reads CASSRGPDGAPLHF. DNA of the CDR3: TGTGCCAGCAGCCGCGGCCCGGACGGGGCACCCCTCCACTTT.

CDR3 loop: CASSVDQGPSGNTIYF. In nucleotides, the CDR3 is TGTGCCAGCAGCGTAGATCAGGGCCCCTCTGGAAACACCATATATTTT. This chain connects TRBV9 to TRBJ1-3, with a possible D match to TRBD1 (5 bases). This CDR3 is 16 amino acids long. Trimming cost V 0 bases and J 0 bases, with 10 bases left between them. CDR1 SGDLS and CDR2 YYNGEE come from the germline V gene.

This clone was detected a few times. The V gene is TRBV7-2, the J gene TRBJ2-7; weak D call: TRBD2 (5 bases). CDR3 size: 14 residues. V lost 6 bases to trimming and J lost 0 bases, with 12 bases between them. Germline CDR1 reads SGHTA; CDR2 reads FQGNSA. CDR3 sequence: CASRQTGSSYEQYF. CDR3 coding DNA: TGTGCCAGCAGGCAGACGGGGAGCTCCTACGAGCAGTACTTC. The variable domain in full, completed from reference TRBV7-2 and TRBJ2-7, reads GAGVSQSPSNKVTEKGKDVELRCDPISGHTALYWYRQSLGQGLEFLIYFQGNSAPDKSGLPSDRFSAERTGGSVSTLTIQRTQQEDSAVYLCASRQTGSSYEQYFGPGTRLTVT.

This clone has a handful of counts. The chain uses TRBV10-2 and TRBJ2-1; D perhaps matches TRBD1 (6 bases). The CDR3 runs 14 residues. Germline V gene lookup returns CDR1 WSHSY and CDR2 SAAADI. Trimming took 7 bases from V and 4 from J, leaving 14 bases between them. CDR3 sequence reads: CASTEGQRYNEQFF. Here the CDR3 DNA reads TGCGCCAGCACCGAGGGACAAAGATACAATGAGCAGTTCTTC.

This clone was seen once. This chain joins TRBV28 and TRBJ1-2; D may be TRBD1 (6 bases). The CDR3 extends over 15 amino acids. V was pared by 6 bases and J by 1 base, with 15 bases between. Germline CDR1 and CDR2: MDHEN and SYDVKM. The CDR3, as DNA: TGTGCCAGCAGCTCCCCGGGACAAAGTAACTATGGCTACACCTTC. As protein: CASSSPGQSNYGYTF.

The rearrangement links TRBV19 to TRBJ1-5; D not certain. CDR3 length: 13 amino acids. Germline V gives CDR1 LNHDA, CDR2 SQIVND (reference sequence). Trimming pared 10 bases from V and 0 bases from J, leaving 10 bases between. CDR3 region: CATTDYSNQPQHF. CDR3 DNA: TGTGCCACAACGGACTATAGCAATCAGCCCCAGCATTTT.

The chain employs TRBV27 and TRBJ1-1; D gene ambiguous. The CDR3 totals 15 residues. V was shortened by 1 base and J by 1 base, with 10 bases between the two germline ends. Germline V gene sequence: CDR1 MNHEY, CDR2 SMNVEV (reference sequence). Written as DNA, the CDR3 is TGTGCCAGCAGTTTATACCAGGTTGGGAACACTGAAGCTTTCTTT. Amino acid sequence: CASSLYQVGNTEAFF.

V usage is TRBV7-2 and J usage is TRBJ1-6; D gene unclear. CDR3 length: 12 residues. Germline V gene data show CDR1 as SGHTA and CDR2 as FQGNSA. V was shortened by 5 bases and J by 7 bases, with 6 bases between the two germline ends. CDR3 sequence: CASSPRNSPLHF. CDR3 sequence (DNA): TGTGCCAGCAGCCCACGGAATTCACCCCTCCACTTT.

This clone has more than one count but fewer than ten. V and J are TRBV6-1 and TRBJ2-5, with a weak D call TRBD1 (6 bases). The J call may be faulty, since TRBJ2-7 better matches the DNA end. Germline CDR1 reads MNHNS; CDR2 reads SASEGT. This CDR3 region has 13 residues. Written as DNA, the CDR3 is TGTGCCAGCTCCGGACAGACTGGCTACGAGCAGTACTTC. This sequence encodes CASSGQTGYEQYF.

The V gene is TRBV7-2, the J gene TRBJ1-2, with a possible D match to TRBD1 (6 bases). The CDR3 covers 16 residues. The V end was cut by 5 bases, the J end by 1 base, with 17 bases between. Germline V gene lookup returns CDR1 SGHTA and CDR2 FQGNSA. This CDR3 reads CASSLLGQRLNYGYTF. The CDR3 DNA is TGTGCCAGCAGCCTGTTGGGACAACGACTTAACTATGGCTACACCTTC.

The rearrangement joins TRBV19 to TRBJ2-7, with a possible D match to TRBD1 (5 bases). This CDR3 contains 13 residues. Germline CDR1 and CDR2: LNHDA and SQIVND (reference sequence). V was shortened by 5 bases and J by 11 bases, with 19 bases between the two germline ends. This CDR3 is CASSPSQGSLKYF. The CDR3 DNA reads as TGTGCCAGTAGTCCCTCCCAGGGCTCTCTGAAGTACTTC. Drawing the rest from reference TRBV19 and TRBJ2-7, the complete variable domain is DGGITQSPKYLFRKEGQNVTLSCEQNLNHDAMYWYRQDPGQGLRLIYYSQIVNDFQKGDIAEGYSVSREKKESFPLTVTSAQKNPTAFYLCASSPSQGSLKYFGPGTRLTVT.

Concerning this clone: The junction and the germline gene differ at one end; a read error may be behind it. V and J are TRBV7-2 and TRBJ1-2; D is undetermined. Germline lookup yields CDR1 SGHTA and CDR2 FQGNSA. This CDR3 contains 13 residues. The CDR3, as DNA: TGTGCCAGCAGCGTAGCCACAGTCGGAGGCTACACCTTC. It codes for CASSVATVGGYTF.

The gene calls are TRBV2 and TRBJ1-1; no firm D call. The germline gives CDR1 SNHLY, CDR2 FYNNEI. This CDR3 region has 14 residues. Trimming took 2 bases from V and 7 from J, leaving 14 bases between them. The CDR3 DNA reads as TGTGCCAGCAGTGAAAGGACGGGAGGTAGTGAAGCTTTCTTT. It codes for CASSERTGGSEAFF.